This TCR beta chain comes out of a study of control samples from healthy donors and cancer patients. The table came from immunoSEQ multiplex PCR; TCRdb's copy has only in-frame clones and leaves some out. Among around 100,000 clones, roughly nine tenths were seen once, and the ten largest hold 15% to 20%. The clonotype was recovered from a woman between 50 and 59 years old in good health. What was sequenced was blood.

CDR3 in DNA: TGTGCCATCAGGGGCCGGGACACCAACTATGGCTACACCTTC. Translation: CAIRGRDTNYGYTF. This rearrangement joins TRBV10-3 to TRBJ1-2, with D possibly matching TRBD1 (6 bases). Germline V gives CDR1 ENHRY, CDR2 SYGVKD. This CDR3 region has 14 residues. Trimming took 6 bases from V and 2 from J, leaving 13 bases between them.